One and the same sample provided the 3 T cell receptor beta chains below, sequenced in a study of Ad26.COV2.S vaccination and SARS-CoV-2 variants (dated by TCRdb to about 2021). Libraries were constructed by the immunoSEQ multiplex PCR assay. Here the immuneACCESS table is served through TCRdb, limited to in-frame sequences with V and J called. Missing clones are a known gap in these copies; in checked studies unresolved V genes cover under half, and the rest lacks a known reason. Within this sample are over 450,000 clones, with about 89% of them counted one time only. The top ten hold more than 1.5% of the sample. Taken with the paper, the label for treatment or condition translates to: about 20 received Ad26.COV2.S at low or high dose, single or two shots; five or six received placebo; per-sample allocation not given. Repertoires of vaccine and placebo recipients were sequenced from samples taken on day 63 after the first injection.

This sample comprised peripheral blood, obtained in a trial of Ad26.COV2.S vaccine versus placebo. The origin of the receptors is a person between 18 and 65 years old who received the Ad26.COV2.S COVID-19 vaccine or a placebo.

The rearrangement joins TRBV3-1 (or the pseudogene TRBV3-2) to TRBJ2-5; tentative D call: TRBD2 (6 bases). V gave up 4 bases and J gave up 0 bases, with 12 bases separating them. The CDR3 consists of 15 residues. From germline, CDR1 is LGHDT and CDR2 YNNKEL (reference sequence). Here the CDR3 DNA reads TGTGCCAGCAGCCTGGGACTCGCGTACCAAGAGACCCAGTACTTC. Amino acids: CASSLGLAYQETQYF.

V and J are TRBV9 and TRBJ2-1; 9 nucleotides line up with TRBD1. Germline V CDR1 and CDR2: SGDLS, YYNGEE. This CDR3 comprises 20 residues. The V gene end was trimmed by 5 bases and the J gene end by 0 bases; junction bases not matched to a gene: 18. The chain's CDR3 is CASSKTLNRGPLSSYNEQFF. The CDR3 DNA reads TGTGCCAGCAGTAAAACGCTGAACAGGGGGCCTTTGAGCTCCTACAATGAGCAGTTCTTC.

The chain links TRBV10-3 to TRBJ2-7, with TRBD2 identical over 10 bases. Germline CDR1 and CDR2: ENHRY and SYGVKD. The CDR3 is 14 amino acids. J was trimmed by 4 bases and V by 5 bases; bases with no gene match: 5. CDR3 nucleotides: TGTGCCATCAGTAGCGGGAGGGTTTCATACGAGCAGTACTTC. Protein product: CAISSGRVSYEQYF.